The rows below give T cell receptor beta chains drawn from one sample of a study of blood T cell repertoires in COVID-19. Libraries were prepared by immunoSEQ multiplex PCR; TCRdb keeps only in-frame clonotypes and omits some of them. The sample has 200,000 to 300,000 clones, around 85% seen once. Sequencing used PBMCs or T cells enriched from blood (not recorded which). The receptors were sampled from a woman between 40 and 50 years old with acute COVID-19. The CDR3 runs from the conserved cysteine through the conserved F or W. D genes are given only for firm matches. The listing skips clone size in some rows; elsewhere it reads once, few, many or a size class.

TRBJ2-1	.	TRBD2	TRBV27	TGTGCCAGCAGTATCACCGGGACTAGTATTAATGAGCAGTTCTTC	CASSITGTSINEQFF
TRBJ2-4	.	.	TRBV4-1	TGCGCCAGCAGCCCCCGTTCCGACTCACACTTAGCCAAAAACATTCAGTACTTC	CASSPRSDSHLAKNIQYF
TRBJ2-5	.	TRBD2	TRBV4-2	TGTGCCAGCAGCCAAAACGCGCGGGAGGGCCGAGAGACCCAGTACTTC	CASSQNAREGRETQYF
TRBJ2-1	.	TRBD2	TRBV2	TGTGCCAGCAGGGGGACTAGCGGCAACCACAATGAGCAGTTCTTC	CASRGTSGNHNEQFF
TRBJ1-2	.	TRBD1	TRBV5-1	TGCGCCAGCAGCTTGGGGGAGGACAGGGCTAACTATGGCTACACCTTC	CASSLGEDRANYGYTF
TRBJ2-1	.	TRBD1	TRBV19	TGTGCCAGTAGCCGACAGGGGGAGAGGAATGAGCAGTTCTTC	CASSRQGERNEQFF
TRBJ2-1	once	TRBD2	TRBV5-1	TGCGCCAGCAGCCAAGGACTAGTTCACAATGAGCAGTTCTTC	CASSQGLVHNEQFF
TRBJ2-7	.	TRBD1	TRBV7-8	TGTGCCAGCAGCTTAGTCGGACAGGGGGCCTACGAGCAGTACTTC	CASSLVGQGAYEQYF
TRBJ2-7	once	.	TRBV19	TGTGCCAGTAGTATCGGTCACCGCTACGAGCAGTACTTC	CASSIGHRYEQYF
TRBJ2-7	.	.	TRBV4-1	TGCGCCAGCAGCCAAGAACAGGTCTACGAGCAGTACTTC	CASSQEQVYEQYF
TRBJ2-7	.	TRBD2	TRBV15	TGTGCCACCAGCAACCCAGCGGGGCCCTACGAGCAGTACTTC	CATSNPAGPYEQYF
TRBJ2-2	.	TRBD2	TRBV5-1	TGCGCCAGCAGCCTACATAGCGGGAGGGCATACGGGGAGCTGTTTTTT	CASSLHSGRAYGELFF
TRBJ1-6	.	.	TRBV27	TGTGCCAGCGCCAGGGAGGGATCCTATAATTCACCCCTCCACTTT	CASAREGSYNSPLHF
TRBJ2-5	.	.	TRBV20-1	TGCAGTGCTAGGGAGGCGGAGACCCAGTACTTC	CSAREAETQYF
TRBJ1-1	.	.	TRBV6-5	TGTGCCAGCAGACGCCCAGGGAACACTGAAGCTTTCTTT	CASRRPGNTEAFF
TRBJ2-5	.	.	TRBV27	TGTGCCAGCAGCCCTAGCGACCTGCTCTGGGAGACCCAGTACTTC	CASSPSDLLWETQYF
TRBJ1-2	few	.	TRBV15	TGTGCCACCAGCAGAGATTTGGCTGCTAACTATGGCTACACCTTC	CATSRDLAANYGYTF
TRBJ1-6	.	.	TRBV14	TGTGCCAGCAGCCAGGGGAGCTCCTATAATTCACCCCTCCACTTT	CASSQGSSYNSPLHF
TRBJ2-1	.	TRBD2	TRBV7-9	TGTGCCAGCAGCCCGTCGGGCGGGAGGGCCGAGAACTACAATGAGCAGTTCTTC	CASSPSGGRAENYNEQFF
TRBJ2-1	.	.	TRBV11-2	TGTGCCAGCAGCTTAGCTCCTAGTGGGTATGAGCAGTTCTTC	CASSLAPSGYEQFF
TRBJ2-1	.	TRBD2	TRBV12-3/TRBV12-4	TGTGCCAGCAGTTTTGGACTAGCGAATGAGCAGTTCTTC	CASSFGLANEQFF
TRBJ2-2	once	TRBD1	TRBV7-6	TGTGCCAGCAGCTTTAGCACCGGGACAGGGCGATCCGGGGAGCTGTTTTTT	CASSFSTGTGRSGELFF
TRBJ1-1	.	.	TRBV20-1	TGCAGTGCTAGTAATCCCAGGGTGGAAGCTTTCTTT	CSASNPRVEAFF
TRBJ2-5	.	TRBD2	TRBV9	TGTGCCAGCAGCGTAGGTACTAGCGGGAGTGGGGAGACCCAGTACTTC	CASSVGTSGSGETQYF
TRBJ1-2	.	TRBD1	TRBV7-8	TGTGCCAGCAGCTTATCGTGGACAGGGGGCTCTGGCTACACCTTC	CASSLSWTGGSGYTF
TRBJ2-5	few	.	TRBV6-6	TGTGCCAGCAGTTATAGGGCGGGGACTTCCCAAGAGACCCAGTACTTC	CASSYRAGTSQETQYF
TRBJ1-4	once	TRBD1	TRBV5-4	TGTGCCAGCAGCGGGACAGGGAGTAATGAAAAACTGTTTTTT	CASSGTGSNEKLFF
TRBJ1-5	.	TRBD1	TRBV28	TGTGCCAGCACCCTAGACAGGGAGTATCAGCCCCAGCATTTT	CASTLDREYQPQHF
TRBJ2-7	.	.	TRBV6-5	TGTGCCAGCCGCCAGGACCTACAGGGCGACGAGCAGTACTTC	CASRQDLQGDEQYF
TRBJ2-5	.	.	TRBV5-4	TGTGCCAGCAGTCCCGGGAGAATCGAGACCCAGTACTTC	CASSPGRIETQYF
TRBJ2-7	.	TRBD2	TRBV11-2	TGTGCCAGCGCCCGGGGGGTCGCCTACGAGCAGTACTTC	CASARGVAYEQYF
TRBJ1-1	.	.	TRBV6-1	TGTGCCAGCAGTGAAGAGGGGCGGGAGAACACTGAAGCTTTCTTT	CASSEEGRENTEAFF
TRBJ2-5	.	.	TRBV3-1/TRBV3-2	TGTGCCAGCAGCCAAGGCGTTGAACAAGAGACCCAGTACTTC	CASSQGVEQETQYF
TRBJ2-7	.	TRBD2	TRBV6-5	TGTGCCAGTAGGACTAGCGGGAGAATCGAGCAGTACTTC	CASRTSGRIEQYF
TRBJ2-3	.	TRBD2	TRBV7-8	TGTGCCAGCAGCTTAGTTAGCGGGAGGGCGGCGGATACGCAGTATTTT	CASSLVSGRAADTQYF
TRBJ2-2	.	.	TRBV2	TGTGCCAGCAGGGACTCCTCCAACACCGGGGAGCTGTTTTTT	CASRDSSNTGELFF
TRBJ1-3	.	.	TRBV7-9	TGTGCCAGCAGCAGGGACGCGACTGGAAACACCATATATTTT	CASSRDATGNTIYF
TRBJ1-2	.	TRBD1	TRBV6-5	TGTGCCAGCACCAGTACGGGACAGGGGATCTATGGCTACACCTTC	CASTSTGQGIYGYTF
TRBJ1-5	once	.	TRBV6-2/TRBV6-3	TGTGCCAGCAGTTTATCAGATATTGGGCCCCAGCATTTT	CASSLSDIGPQHF
TRBJ1-5	few	TRBD1	TRBV25-1	TGTGCCAGCACCCGGGACAGGGGGCATGGCAATCAGCCCCAGCATTTT	CASTRDRGHGNQPQHF
TRBJ2-7	.	TRBD2	TRBV20-1	TGCAGTGCTAGTCAAGCGGGAGTACCCTACGAGCAGTACTTC	CSASQAGVPYEQYF
TRBJ1-1	.	.	TRBV7-9	TGTGCCAGCAGCTTAGTAGACACCCCGATGGCTTTCTTT	CASSLVDTPMAFF
TRBJ1-5	once	.	TRBV4-2	TGTGCCAGCAGCCAAGTTACGGGGAGTAATCAGCCCCAGCATTTT	CASSQVTGSNQPQHF
TRBJ2-2	.	TRBD2	TRBV5-5	TGTGCCAGCAGCTGGACTAGCGGGAGGGCAAACACCGGGGAGCTGTTTTTT	CASSWTSGRANTGELFF
TRBJ2-1	.	.	TRBV14	TGTGCCAGCAGCCAAGATGGCAACGAGCAGTTCTTC	CASSQDGNEQFF
TRBJ2-2	few	.	TRBV25-1	TGTGCCAGCAGTGATCCGCTAGCGTACACCGGGGAGCTGTTTTTT	CASSDPLAYTGELFF